The 9 T cell receptor beta chains below come from one sample, sequenced in a study of cytomegalovirus exposure and HLA in healthy donors. Sequencing used immunoSEQ multiplex PCR; TCRdb keeps in-frame clones, though not all of them. The sample contains about 160,000 clones, under 90% of which appear only once. The source material was PBMCs. The origin of the receptors is a woman between 18 and 30 years old in good health and CMV-seropositive.

The CDR3 sequence is CASSKSGHSSSGANVLTF. In nucleotides, the CDR3 is TGCGCCAGCAGCAAATCGGGACATTCGAGCTCTGGGGCCAACGTCCTGACTTTC. The rearrangement joins TRBV5-1 to TRBJ2-6; D might be TRBD1 (6 bases). The CDR3 covers 18 residues. The germline CDR1 and CDR2 sequences are SGHRS and YFSETQ. Trimming removed 4 bases at V and 0 bases at J, with 17 bases between.

This chain uses TRBV4-3 with TRBJ1-1, with 8 bases aligning to TRBD1. The CDR3 loop spans 15 amino acids. After removal of 3 bases from V and 4 bases from J, the junction contained 7 bases not matched to a gene. From germline, CDR1 is LGHNA and CDR2 YSLEER. As DNA, the CDR3 is TGCGCCAGCAGCCAGGTAGGACAGGGCAGCACTGAAGCTTTCTTT. Its translation: CASSQVGQGSTEAFF.

The chain has TRBV9 and TRBJ2-7; D may be TRBD1 (6 bases). CDR1 and CDR2 from the germline V gene are SGDLS and YYNGEE. This CDR3 contains 15 residues. Trimming removed 0 bases from V and 3 bases from J, with 13 bases in between. The CDR3: CASSVGYRANYEQYF. CDR3 DNA: TGTGCCAGCAGCGTAGGATACAGGGCAAACTACGAGCAGTACTTC.

This clone was observed a few times. The chain recombines TRBV2 with TRBJ2-2; D is possibly TRBD2 (6 bases). CDR1 is SNHLY and CDR2 is FYNNEI in the germline V gene. Trimming removed 5 bases from V and 3 bases from J, with 10 bases in between. The CDR3 extends over 14 amino acids. CDR3 sequence: CASSPGTHTGELFF. In nucleotides, the CDR3 is TGTGCCAGCAGTCCTGGGACTCACACCGGGGAGCTGTTTTTT.

The rearrangement uses TRBV5-1 and TRBJ2-3; TRBD2 agrees at 10 bases. The CDR3 runs 16 residues. Germline V lookup: CDR1 SGHRS, CDR2 YFSETQ. J was trimmed by 6 bases and V by 0 bases; bases with no gene match: 7. The CDR3 sequence: CASSLGTSGRGDTQYF. CDR3 DNA: TGCGCCAGCAGCTTGGGGACTAGCGGTCGGGGGGATACGCAGTATTTT.

The chain couples TRBV5-1 to TRBJ1-2; 7 nucleotides match TRBD1. The germline V gene encodes CDR1 SGHRS and CDR2 YFSETQ. This CDR3 region has 13 residues. Losses at the gene ends were 4 bases for V and 5 bases for J; bases not matched to a gene: 5. In nucleotides, the CDR3 is TGCGCCAGCAGCCAGGGACAGCTATATGGCTACACCTTC. This gives the protein CASSQGQLYGYTF.

This chain joins TRBV7-2 and TRBJ1-4; D not certain. The CDR3 spans 15 residues. V was pared by 1 base and J by 8 bases, with 14 bases between. Germline V gene sequence: CDR1 SGHTA, CDR2 FQGNSA. The CDR3 loop reads CASSLGSQAGEKLFF. The CDR3, as DNA: TGTGCCAGCAGCTTAGGGTCTCAGGCAGGAGAAAAACTGTTTTTT.

This clone has ten or more counts. The V gene is TRBV6-5, the J gene TRBJ2-5; D is undetermined. Germline V gene lookup returns CDR1 MNHEY and CDR2 SVGAGI. The CDR3 consists of 11 residues. Deletions cut 8 bases from V and 1 base from J, with 5 bases between. Written as DNA, the CDR3 is TGTGCCAGCGGCCCCCAAGAGACCCAGTACTTC. Translated: CASGPQETQYF.

The chain recombines TRBV7-9 with TRBJ1-5; maybe TRBD1 (5 bases). The germline gives CDR1 SEHNR, CDR2 FQNEAQ (reference sequence). The CDR3 is made up of 16 amino acids. With 6 bases removed from V and 2 bases from J, the gap between germline ends came to 17 bases. The chain's CDR3 is CASSSSGGVGNQPQHF. The CDR3 bases are TGTGCCAGCAGTTCGTCCGGGGGGGTTGGCAATCAGCCCCAGCATTTT.